This T cell receptor (beta chain) was captured by sequencing in a study of Tregs in tolerant kidney transplant recipients. Study-wide results and caveats: In tolerant patients, donor-specific Tregs outgrew total Tregs, suggesting antigen-driven expansion. Tregs expanded with activated donor B cells seemed most donor-specific.

Of note for this clone: Its antigen is unknown.

Unstimulated Tregs (CD4+CD25+CD127-) and CD4+CD25- non-Tregs were sorted from PBMCs. TCRdb keeps only in-frame clones here, not all; method: immunoSEQ multiplex PCR. The sample table includes 48,000 or so clones. The receptor was isolated from a human donor who received a combined kidney and bone marrow transplant. The sample here was CD4+ T cells from blood, taken before the transplant.

The CDR3 loop reads CASGTGSDSPLHF. CDR3 bases read: TGTGCCAGCGGGACAGGGTCGGATTCACCC. The V gene is TRBV19, the J gene TRBJ1-6, with 9 bases identical to TRBD1. The read comes to an end 3 residues before the CDR3 does, leaving the germline J gene to fill in the end. Germline V CDR1 and CDR2: LNHDA, SQIVND (reference sequence). V lost 9 bases and J lost 8; bases outside the gene matches: 5. CDR3 length equals 13 residues.